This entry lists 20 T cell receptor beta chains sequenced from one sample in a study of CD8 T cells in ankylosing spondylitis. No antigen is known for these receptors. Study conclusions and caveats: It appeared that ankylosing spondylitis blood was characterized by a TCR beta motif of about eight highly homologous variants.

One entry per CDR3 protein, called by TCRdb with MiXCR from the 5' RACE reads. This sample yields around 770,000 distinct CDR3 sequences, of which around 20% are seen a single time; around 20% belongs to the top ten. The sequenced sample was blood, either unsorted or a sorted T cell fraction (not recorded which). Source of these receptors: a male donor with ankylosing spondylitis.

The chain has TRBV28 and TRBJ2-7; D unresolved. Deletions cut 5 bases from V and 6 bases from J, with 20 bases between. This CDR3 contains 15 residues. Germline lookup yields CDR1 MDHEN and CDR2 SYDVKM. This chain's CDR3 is CASSHGGDPTREQYF. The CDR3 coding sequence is TGTGCCAGCAGTCACGGCGGCGACCCGACTCGCGAGCAGTACTTC.

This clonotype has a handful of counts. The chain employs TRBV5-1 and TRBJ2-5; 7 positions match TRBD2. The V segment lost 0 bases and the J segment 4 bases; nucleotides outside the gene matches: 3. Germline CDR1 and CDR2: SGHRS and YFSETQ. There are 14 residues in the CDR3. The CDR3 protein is CASSLGVAGETQYF. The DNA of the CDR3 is TGCGCCAGCAGCTTGGGGGTAGCGGGAGAGACCCAGTACTTC.

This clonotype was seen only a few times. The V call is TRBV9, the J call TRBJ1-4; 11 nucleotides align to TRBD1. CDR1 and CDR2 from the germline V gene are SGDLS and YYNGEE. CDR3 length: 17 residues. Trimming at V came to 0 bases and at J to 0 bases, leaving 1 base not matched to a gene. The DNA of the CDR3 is TGTGCCAGCAGCGTAGGGGGACAGGGGGCAACTAATGAAAAACTGTTTTTT. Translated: CASSVGGQGATNEKLFF.

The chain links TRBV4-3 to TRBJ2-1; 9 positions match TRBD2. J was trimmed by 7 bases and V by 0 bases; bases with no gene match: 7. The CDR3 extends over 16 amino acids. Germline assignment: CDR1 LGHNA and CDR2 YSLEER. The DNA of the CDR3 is TGCGCCAGCAGCCAAGAGAGTAGCGGGAGACAGAATGAGCAGTTCTTC. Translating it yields CASSQESSGRQNEQFF.

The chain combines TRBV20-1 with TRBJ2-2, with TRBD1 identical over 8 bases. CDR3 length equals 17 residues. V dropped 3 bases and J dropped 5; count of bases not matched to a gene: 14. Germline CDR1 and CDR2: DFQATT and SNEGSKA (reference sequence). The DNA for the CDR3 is TGCAGTGCTAGCAGAAATGCCGAGGACAGGGTTACCGGGGAGCTGTTTTTT. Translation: CSASRNAEDRVTGELFF.

The DNA for the CDR3 is TGTGCCAGCAGTTCCTGGAGCGACACCGGGGAGCTGTTTTTT. Translated: CASSSWSDTGELFF. The rearrangement joins TRBV12-3 or TRBV12-4 to TRBJ2-2; D unresolved. Trimming left V 4 bases short and J 3 bases short, with 9 bases between. The CDR3 covers 14 residues.

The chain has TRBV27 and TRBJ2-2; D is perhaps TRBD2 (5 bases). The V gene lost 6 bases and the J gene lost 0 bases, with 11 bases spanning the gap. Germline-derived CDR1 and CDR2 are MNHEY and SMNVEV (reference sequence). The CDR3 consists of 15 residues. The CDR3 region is CASSRGIANTGELFF. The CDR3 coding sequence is TGTGCCAGCAGCCGGGGTATAGCGAACACCGGGGAGCTGTTTTTT.

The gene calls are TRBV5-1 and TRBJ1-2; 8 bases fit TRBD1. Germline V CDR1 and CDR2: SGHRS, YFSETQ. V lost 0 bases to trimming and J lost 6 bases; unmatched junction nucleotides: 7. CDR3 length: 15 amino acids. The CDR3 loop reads CASSLDRGASDGYTF. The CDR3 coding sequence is TGCGCCAGCAGCTTGGACAGGGGGGCCTCGGATGGCTACACCTTC.

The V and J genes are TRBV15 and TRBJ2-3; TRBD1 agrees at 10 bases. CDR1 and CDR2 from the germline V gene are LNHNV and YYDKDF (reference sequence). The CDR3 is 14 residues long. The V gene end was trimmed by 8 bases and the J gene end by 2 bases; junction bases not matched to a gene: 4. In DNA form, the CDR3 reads TGTGCCACCCGGACAGGGGGTTACACAGATACGCAGTATTTT. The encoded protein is CATRTGGYTDTQYF.

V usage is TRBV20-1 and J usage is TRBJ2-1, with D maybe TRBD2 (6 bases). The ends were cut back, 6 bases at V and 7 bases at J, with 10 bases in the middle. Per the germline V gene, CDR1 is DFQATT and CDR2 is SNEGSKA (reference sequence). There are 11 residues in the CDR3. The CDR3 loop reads CSAPGRNEQFF. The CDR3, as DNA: TGCAGTGCCCCGGGGAGGAATGAGCAGTTCTTC.

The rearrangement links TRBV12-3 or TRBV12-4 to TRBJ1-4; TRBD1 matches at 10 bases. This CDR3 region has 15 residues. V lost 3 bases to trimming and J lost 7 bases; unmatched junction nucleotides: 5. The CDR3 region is CASSFTGQGFEKLFF. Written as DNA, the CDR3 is TGTGCCAGCAGTTTTACGGGACAGGGGTTTGAAAAACTGTTTTTT.

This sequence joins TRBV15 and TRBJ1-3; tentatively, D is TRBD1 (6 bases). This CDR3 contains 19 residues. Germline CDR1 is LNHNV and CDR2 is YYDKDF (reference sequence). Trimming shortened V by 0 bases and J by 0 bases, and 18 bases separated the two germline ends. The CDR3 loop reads CATSRDNRVPEISGNTIYF. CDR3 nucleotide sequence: TGTGCCACCAGCAGAGATAACAGGGTCCCCGAAATCTCTGGAAACACCATATATTTT.

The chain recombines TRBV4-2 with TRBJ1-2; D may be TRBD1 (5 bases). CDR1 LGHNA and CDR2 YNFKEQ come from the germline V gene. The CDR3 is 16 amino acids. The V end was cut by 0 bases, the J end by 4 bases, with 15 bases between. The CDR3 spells CASSQEPPGEGYGYTF. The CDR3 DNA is TGTGCCAGCAGCCAAGAGCCCCCGGGGGAGGGCTATGGCTACACCTTC.

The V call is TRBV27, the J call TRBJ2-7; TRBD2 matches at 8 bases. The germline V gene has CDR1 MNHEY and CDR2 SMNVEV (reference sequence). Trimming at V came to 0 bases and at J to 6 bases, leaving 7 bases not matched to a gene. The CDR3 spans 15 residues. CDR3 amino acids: CASSLSGAGVVEQYF. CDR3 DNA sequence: TGTGCCAGCAGTTTATCGGGAGCGGGAGTAGTCGAGCAGTACTTC.

In nucleotides, the CDR3 is TGTGCCAGCTCACCACCCGGGACAGGGAGGACTGAAGCTTTCTTT. Translating gives CASSPPGTGRTEAFF. This chain links TRBV18 with TRBJ1-1; 9 bases fit TRBD1. Trimming took 0 bases from V and 5 from J; bases not matched to a gene: 4. This CDR3 comprises 15 residues. Germline V gene data show CDR1 as KGHSH and CDR2 as LQKENI.

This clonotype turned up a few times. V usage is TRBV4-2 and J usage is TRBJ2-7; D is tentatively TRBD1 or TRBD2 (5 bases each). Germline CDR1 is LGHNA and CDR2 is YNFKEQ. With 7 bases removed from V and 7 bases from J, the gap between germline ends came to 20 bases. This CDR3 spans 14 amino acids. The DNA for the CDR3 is TGTGCCAGCACCTCCGGGGCGGGTAGTAATGAGCAGTACTTC. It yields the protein CASTSGAGSNEQYF.

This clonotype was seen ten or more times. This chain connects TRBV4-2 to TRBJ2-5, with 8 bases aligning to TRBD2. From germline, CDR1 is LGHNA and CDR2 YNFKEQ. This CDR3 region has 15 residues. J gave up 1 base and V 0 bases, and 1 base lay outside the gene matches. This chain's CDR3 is CASSQDRGGQETQYF. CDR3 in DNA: TGTGCCAGCAGCCAAGATCGGGGGGGCCAAGAGACCCAGTACTTC.

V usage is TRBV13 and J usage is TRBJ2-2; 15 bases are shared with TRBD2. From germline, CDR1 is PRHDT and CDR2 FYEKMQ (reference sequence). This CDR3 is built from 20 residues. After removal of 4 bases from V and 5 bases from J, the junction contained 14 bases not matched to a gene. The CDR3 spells CASSSSTSGLAGGQTGELFF. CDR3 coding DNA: TGTGCCAGCAGCTCATCTACATCTGGACTAGCGGGGGGGCAGACCGGGGAGCTGTTTTTT.

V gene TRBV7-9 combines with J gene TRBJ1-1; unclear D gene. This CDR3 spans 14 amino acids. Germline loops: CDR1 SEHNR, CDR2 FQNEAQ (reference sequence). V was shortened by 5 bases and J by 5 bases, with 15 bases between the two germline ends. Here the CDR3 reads CASSTLRDNTEAFF. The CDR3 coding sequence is TGTGCCAGCAGCACACTCCGGGATAATACTGAAGCTTTCTTT.

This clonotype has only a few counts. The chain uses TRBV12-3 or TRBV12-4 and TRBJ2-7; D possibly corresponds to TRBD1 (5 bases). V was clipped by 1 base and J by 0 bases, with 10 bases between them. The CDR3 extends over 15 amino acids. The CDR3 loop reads CASSLGTMTSYEQYF. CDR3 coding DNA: TGTGCCAGCAGTTTAGGGACAATGACCTCCTACGAGCAGTACTTC.